This T cell receptor beta chain was identified during a study of identical twins. Study-wide points: Fewer insertions were carried by abundant cord blood beta clonotypes, but none was seen in memory repertoires. In monozygotic twins, models underestimated the sharing of out-of-frame TCR alpha.

The sample holds many counts of this clonotype. The target antigen is unknown. The trim removed 4 bases at V and 5 bases at J, leaving 9 bases unmatched. The CDR3 contains 15 residues. Looked up from germline, CDR1 is DFQATT and CDR2 is SNEGSKA (reference sequence). Unique molecular identifiers were present on the cDNA, which also gained a universal primer site by template switching. TCRdb re-called the 5' RACE reads with MiXCR, one entry per CDR3 protein. The sample shows roughly 690,000 distinct CDR3 sequences, roughly 6% of them seen only once. Each donor was a healthy Caucasian. The sample comprised naive T cells sorted from blood. The chain carries TRBV20-1 and TRBJ2-3, with 10 bases aligning to TRBD2. The clonotype comes from a man younger than 30 in good health. The CDR3 coding sequence is TGCAGTGCTAAGGAGGGACTAGCGTCTAGAGATACGCAGTATTTT. Translation: CSAKEGLASRDTQYF.